Described below is a single T cell receptor beta chain sequence and its context. This table comes from immunoSEQ multiplex PCR, and its TCRdb copy is limited to in-frame clones, with some not included. Of about 250,000 clones detected, 80% to 90% appear once; the ten largest clones hold 2% to 2.5%. The entry originates in a study of blood T cell repertoires in COVID-19. Study-wide background: Acute and convalescent COVID-19 samples came from the United States, Italy and Spain.

Donors were grouped by their self-reported clinical history. Recovered status applied to Cohort 3 donors who had two consecutive negative PCRs. It also applied to those with clearance or with symptom resolution. The length of the CDR3 is 15 residues. CDR1 and CDR2 (germline): LNHNV, YYDKDF (reference sequence). After removal of 6 bases from V and 1 base from J, the junction contained 6 bases not matched to a gene. Sequencing was performed on PBMCs or T cells enriched from blood (not recorded which). This clonotype was sampled from a woman aged 18-29 years who had recovered from COVID-19. The rearrangement links TRBV15 to TRBJ2-5; 9 bases are a match to TRBD2. The CDR3: CATRAQTSGQETQYF. Written as DNA, the CDR3 is TGTGCCACCAGAGCCCAGACTAGCGGCCAAGAGACCCAGTACTTC.